Below, 23 T cell receptor beta chains from the same sample are listed, as sequenced in a study of T cell repertoires in cytomegalovirus infection. Via MiXCR, TCRdb re-called the reads, giving one row per CDR3 protein. The sample lists approximately 490,000 distinct CDR3 sequences; about 11% were seen once. The specimen was PBMCs. These receptors were taken from a human donor in good health (CMV status not recorded). Some clones in this sample may be carry-over from other donors' samples.

The sample holds many counts of this clonotype. The V and J genes are TRBV28 and TRBJ1-1, with a weak D call TRBD1 (5 bases). The CDR3 spans 14 residues. CDR1 is MDHEN and CDR2 is SYDVKM in the germline V gene. Between the trimmed V and J ends, which lost 7 bases and 1 base, there was a span of 13 bases. The CDR3 coding sequence is TGTGCCAGCATCCCCTGGGGCGAGAACACTGAAGCTTTCTTT. Translating it yields CASIPWGENTEAFF. Full variable domain (remainder filled in from reference TRBV28 and TRBJ1-1): DVKVTQSSRYLVKRTGEKVFLECVQDMDHENMFWYRQDPGLGLRLIYFSYDVKMKEKGDIPEGYSVSREKKERFSLILESASTNQTSMYLCASIPWGENTEAFFGQGTRLTVV.

The chain joins TRBV6-5 to TRBJ1-2; tentative D call: TRBD1 (6 bases). Trimming shortened V by 5 bases and J by 7 bases, and 17 bases separated the two germline ends. This CDR3 region has 14 residues. Per germline, CDR1 MNHEY and CDR2 SVGAGI. CDR3 loop: CASSRQQGFSGYTF. CDR3 DNA sequence: TGTGCCAGCAGTCGACAACAGGGTTTCAGTGGCTACACCTTC.

In this sample, this clonotype turned up many times. The rearrangement joins TRBV5-4 to TRBJ1-1; D gene ambiguous. There are 12 residues in the CDR3. Trimming pared 2 bases from V and 0 bases from J, leaving 2 bases between. Germline loops: CDR1 SGHNT, CDR2 YYREEE (reference sequence). Here the CDR3 DNA reads TGTGCCAGCAGCTTCTTGAACACTGAAGCTTTCTTT. Residues: CASSFLNTEAFF.

This clonotype turned up a few times. The chain recombines TRBV11-3 with TRBJ2-1; D ambiguous. V was trimmed by 1 base and J by 3 bases, leaving 16 bases between them. The germline CDR1 and CDR2 sequences are SGHNT and YENEEA. CDR3 size: 17 residues. CDR3 DNA sequence: TGTGCCAGCAGCTTAGGGGGAAGATCCGACATCTACAATGAGCAGTTCTTC. Encoded protein: CASSLGGRSDIYNEQFF.

This clonotype has more than one count but fewer than ten. The chain carries TRBV6-4 and TRBJ2-1, with no clear D. Trimming stripped 2 bases from V and 8 bases from J, with 7 bases between. The CDR3 covers 12 residues. Germline CDR1 and CDR2: MRHNA and SNTAGT. The CDR3, as DNA: TGTGCCAGCAGTGACGTAGGCGATGAGCAGTTCTTC. Translation gives CASSDVGDEQFF.

V gene TRBV5-1 combines with J gene TRBJ2-1; D may be TRBD1 or TRBD2 (5 bases each). Trimming took 4 bases from V and 9 from J, leaving 20 bases between them. The CDR3 is made up of 15 amino acids. The germline V gene has CDR1 SGHRS and CDR2 YFSETQ. The CDR3 sequence: CASSRNAGAAFEQFF. The CDR3 DNA is TGCGCCAGCAGCCGGAACGCCGGGGCGGCCTTTGAGCAGTTCTTC.

In this sample, this clonotype turned up many times. This sequence joins TRBV12-3 or TRBV12-4 and TRBJ2-2, with 9 bases lining up with TRBD2. The CDR3 is 16 amino acids. The V and J ends lost 1 base and 3 bases, in that order; junction bases with no gene match: 3. The CDR3 DNA is TGTGCCAGCAGTTTAGGTGTAGCGGGAGACACCGGGGAGCTGTTTTTT. As protein: CASSLGVAGDTGELFF.

The rearrangement uses TRBV9 and TRBJ1-3; 7 nucleotides line up with TRBD1. Trimming at V came to 4 bases and at J to 3 bases, leaving 7 bases not matched to a gene. The CDR3 is 15 amino acids. The germline V gene has CDR1 SGDLS and CDR2 YYNGEE. CDR3 loop: CASSPQSGGGNTIYF. The CDR3 DNA reads as TGTGCCAGCAGCCCTCAATCAGGGGGTGGAAACACCATATATTTT.

In the case of this clonotype: One base away lies a much larger clone, so this may be a sequencing read error. This rearrangement joins TRBV6-8 to TRBJ1-6; D is unresolved. The V and J ends lost 6 bases and 2 bases respectively, with 14 bases between them. The CDR3 is made up of 16 amino acids. Germline CDR1 is MNHGY and CDR2 is SAAAGT. The CDR3, as DNA: TGTGCCAGCAGCAACCTCAGGAGCACCTATAATTCACCCCTCCACTTT. Translation: CASSNLRSTYNSPLHF.

In its sample, this clonotype was seen many times. CDR3 protein: CASSSGGTPYEQYF. CDR3 DNA sequence: TGTGCCAGCAGCTCAGGTGGGACTCCCTACGAGCAGTACTTC. The rearrangement links TRBV7-9 to TRBJ2-7, with D possibly being TRBD2 (6 bases). Germline V gene data show CDR1 as SEHNR and CDR2 as FQNEAQ (reference sequence). Trimming left V 4 bases short and J 2 bases short, with 12 bases between. This CDR3 is built from 14 residues.

The J gene is TRBJ2-2, the V gene TRBV6-5; 7 nucleotides match TRBD2. The V gene end was trimmed by 2 bases and the J gene end by 4 bases; junction bases not matched to a gene: 4. Germline V gene sequence: CDR1 MNHEY, CDR2 SVGAGI. This CDR3 region has 15 residues. The CDR3: CASSYAGVSTGELFF. The CDR3, as DNA: TGTGCCAGCAGTTACGCGGGGGTGAGCACCGGGGAGCTGTTTTTT.

This clonotype has at least ten counts. Written as DNA, the CDR3 is TGTGCCAGCAGCTTAGAGGTCGCCCAAGAGACCCAGTACTTC. Its translation: CASSLEVAQETQYF. The rearrangement uses TRBV7-2 and TRBJ2-5, with D unclear. The CDR3 covers 14 residues. V lost 1 base and J lost 1, with 7 bases in between. Germline CDR1 reads SGHTA; CDR2 reads FQGNSA.

This clonotype was observed at least ten times. The chain links TRBV7-2 to TRBJ1-3; D is possibly TRBD1 (5 bases). Germline V gene lookup returns CDR1 SGHTA and CDR2 FQGNSA. CDR3 size: 14 residues. V lost 3 bases and J lost 1, with 7 bases in between. The CDR3, as DNA: TGTGCCAGCAGCTTGACAGCTTCTGGAAACACCATATATTTT. It translates to CASSLTASGNTIYF.

This clonotype was recorded many times. The V gene is TRBV28, the J gene TRBJ1-6; TRBD1 might be the D (5 bases). V lost 8 bases and J 9 bases, leaving 14 bases between the germline ends. CDR1 is MDHEN, CDR2 SYDVKM, per germline. The length of the CDR3 is 13 residues. This chain's CDR3 is CASGQGRSSPLHF. CDR3 in DNA: TGTGCCAGCGGGCAGGGACGAAGTTCACCCCTCCACTTT. Looking up the rest from reference TRBV28 and TRBJ1-6 gives the full variable domain: DVKVTQSSRYLVKRTGEKVFLECVQDMDHENMFWYRQDPGLGLRLIYFSYDVKMKEKGDIPEGYSVSREKKERFSLILESASTNQTSMYLCASGQGRSSPLHFGNGTRLTVT.

As for this clonotype: An end of the junction differs from the germline gene, which may be a read error. The chain combines TRBV13 with TRBJ2-1; no firm D call. Germline V CDR1 and CDR2: PRHDT, FYEKMQ (reference sequence). This CDR3 comprises 13 residues. CDR3 coding DNA: TGTGCCAGCAGCACTTTGCCACCCATTGAGCTGTTCTTC. It yields the protein CASSTLPPIELFF.

This clonotype appeared many times. The chain combines TRBV6-5 with TRBJ1-6; 8 bases align to TRBD1. CDR3 length: 16 amino acids. Looked up from germline, CDR1 is MNHEY and CDR2 is SVGAGI. V dropped 6 bases and J dropped 9; count of bases not matched to a gene: 13. The CDR3, as DNA: TGTGCCAGCAGAAGACTCCCGGGACAGGTTATTTCACCCCTCCACTTT. Protein: CASRRLPGQVISPLHF.

This clonotype was detected many times. This chain links TRBV19 with TRBJ2-1, with 9 bases that match TRBD2. With 3 bases clipped from V and 4 bases from J, the junction kept 7 bases outside the gene matches. Germline CDR1 LNHDA, CDR2 SQIVND (reference sequence). The CDR3 contains 16 residues. CDR3 region: CASSIGGLAGYNEQFF. The CDR3 region has the DNA TGTGCCAGTAGTATCGGGGGGCTAGCGGGGTACAATGAGCAGTTCTTC. Supplemented by reference TRBV19 and TRBJ2-1, the full variable domain reads DGGITQSPKYLFRKEGQNVTLSCEQNLNHDAMYWYRQDPGQGLRLIYYSQIVNDFQKGDIAEGYSVSREKKESFPLTVTSAQKNPTAFYLCASSIGGLAGYNEQFFGPGTRLTVL.

This clonotype was seen ten or more times. The chain links TRBV2 to TRBJ1-6, with TRBD1 matching 7 bases. Germline V gene data show CDR1 as SNHLY and CDR2 as FYNNEI. J lost 7 bases, V lost 6 bases, and 3 bases had no gene match. This CDR3 region has 13 residues. The CDR3 DNA follows: TGTGCCAGCAGGCTACAGGGGAATTCACCCCTCCACTTT. It translates to CASRLQGNSPLHF.

V and J are TRBV3-1 and TRBJ2-1; D assignment may be TRBD1 or TRBD2 (5 bases each). The CDR3 totals 13 residues. The V end lost 2 bases, the J end lost 8 bases, and 10 bases lay between the germline ends. Germline values: CDR1 LGHDT, CDR2 YNNKEL (reference sequence). Here the CDR3 DNA reads TGTGCCAGCAGCCAACGTGGGGGAGATGAGCAGTTCTTC. This sequence encodes CASSQRGGDEQFF.

The rearrangement joins TRBV5-1 to TRBJ2-1; tentatively, D is TRBD2 (6 bases). This CDR3 spans 17 amino acids. CDR1 is SGHRS, CDR2 YFSETQ, per germline. Trimming left V 4 bases short and J 0 bases short, with 17 bases between. CDR3 nucleotide sequence: TGCGCCAGCAGCCACCGCCGGGGGTCAAGCTCCTACAATGAGCAGTTCTTC. It codes for CASSHRRGSSSYNEQFF.

This clonotype was detected many times. V is TRBV20-1 and J is TRBJ2-1; D is undetermined. CDR1 and CDR2 from the germline V gene are DFQATT and SNEGSKA (reference sequence). The V gene lost 8 bases and the J gene lost 4 bases, with 18 bases spanning the gap. CDR3 size: 14 residues. The CDR3 spells CSRLGLDEYNEQFF. In nucleotides, the CDR3 is TGCAGTCGGTTAGGTCTCGACGAGTACAATGAGCAGTTCTTC.

This clonotype was detected ten times or more. The chain joins TRBV27 to TRBJ1-5; a possible D gene is TRBD1 (5 bases). The V end lost 8 bases, the J end lost 2 bases, and 22 bases lay between the germline ends. The germline CDR1 and CDR2 sequences are MNHEY and SMNVEV (reference sequence). The CDR3 consists of 17 residues. CDR3 DNA sequence: TGTGCCAGCGGGAGTATGTATAGACAGAGGGGCAATCAGCCCCAGCATTTT. Translation gives CASGSMYRQRGNQPQHF.

The sample holds many counts of this clonotype. The chain recombines TRBV6-1 with TRBJ1-1, with 7 positions matching TRBD1. V was clipped by 5 bases and J by 5 bases; unmatched bases: 5. Germline V CDR1 and CDR2: MNHNS, SASEGT. The CDR3 contains 13 residues. For the CDR3, the DNA is TGTGCCAGCAGTAGACAGGGATATACTGAAGCTTTCTTT. It is translated as CASSRQGYTEAFF.